This TCR beta chain is drawn from a study of shared clonotypes between healthy human individuals. Worth noting for this clone: The antigen remains unidentified.

The CDR3 is 14 amino acids. CDR1 MDHEN and CDR2 SYDVKM come from the germline V gene. The V end lost 7 bases, the J end lost 0 bases, and 13 bases lay between the germline ends. Study-wide findings and caveats: Across subsets, estimated richness was generally greater for naive than for memory populations.

The split of CD4+ cells yielded CD45RA+ naive and CD45RA-negative memory subsets. Using immunoSEQ multiplex PCR, the repertoire was profiled, and TCRdb retains in-frame clones only, with some absent. The sample consists of around 200,000 clones, 65% to 70% of them appearing once. The sample consisted of memory CD4+ T cells sorted from blood. Subset defined: CD45RA-negative fraction. This chain connects TRBV28 to TRBJ2-7; no firm D call. The sequence derives from a man aged 30 to 39 in good health. CDR3 residues: CASIKTGYSYEQYF. In DNA form, the CDR3 reads TGTGCCAGCATAAAGACCGGATACTCCTACGAGCAGTACTTC.